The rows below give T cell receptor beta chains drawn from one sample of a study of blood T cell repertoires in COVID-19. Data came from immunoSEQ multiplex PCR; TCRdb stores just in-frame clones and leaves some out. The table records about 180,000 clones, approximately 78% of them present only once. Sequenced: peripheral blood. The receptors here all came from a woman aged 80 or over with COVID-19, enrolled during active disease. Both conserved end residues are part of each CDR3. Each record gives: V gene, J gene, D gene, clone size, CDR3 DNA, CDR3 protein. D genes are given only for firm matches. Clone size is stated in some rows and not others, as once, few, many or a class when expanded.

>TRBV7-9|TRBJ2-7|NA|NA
TGTGCCAGCAGCTTAGACGGCAGGGGCTCCTACGAGCAGTACTTC
CASSLDGRGSYEQYF
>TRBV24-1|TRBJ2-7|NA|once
TGTGCCACCAGTGAAGGGGCCCTTCGCTCCTACGAGCAGTACTTC
CATSEGALRSYEQYF
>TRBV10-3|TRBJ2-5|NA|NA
TGTGCCATCAGTGAGTCGGACAGGCGGGGCGTGGACCAAGAGACCCAGTACTTC
CAISESDRRGVDQETQYF
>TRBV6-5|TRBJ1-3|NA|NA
TGTGCCAGCAGATACAGAGGGTCTGGAAACACCATATATTTT
CASRYRGSGNTIYF
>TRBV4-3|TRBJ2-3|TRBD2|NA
TGCGCCAGCAGCCAAGATCTAGCGGGGGGCTTATCAGATACGCAGTATTTT
CASSQDLAGGLSDTQYF
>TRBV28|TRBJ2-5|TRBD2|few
TGTGCCAGCAGTTCAACTAGCGGGGCGCCTGAAGAGACCCAGTACTTC
CASSSTSGAPEETQYF
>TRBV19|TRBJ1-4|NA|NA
TGTGCCAGTAGTCACGGACTTCCTGAAAAACTGTTTTTT
CASSHGLPEKLFF
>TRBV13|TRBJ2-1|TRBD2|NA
TGTGCCAGCAGCTCCGGGACTAGCGGTTACAATGAGCAGTTCTTC
CASSSGTSGYNEQFF
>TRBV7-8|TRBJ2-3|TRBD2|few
TGTGCCAGCAGCTTAGCGGGAGGGTCATATACGCAGTATTTT
CASSLAGGSYTQYF
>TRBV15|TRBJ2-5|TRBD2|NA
TGTGCCACCAGCAGAGGAGCAGCGGGAGGCGGGACCCAGTACTTC
CATSRGAAGGGTQYF